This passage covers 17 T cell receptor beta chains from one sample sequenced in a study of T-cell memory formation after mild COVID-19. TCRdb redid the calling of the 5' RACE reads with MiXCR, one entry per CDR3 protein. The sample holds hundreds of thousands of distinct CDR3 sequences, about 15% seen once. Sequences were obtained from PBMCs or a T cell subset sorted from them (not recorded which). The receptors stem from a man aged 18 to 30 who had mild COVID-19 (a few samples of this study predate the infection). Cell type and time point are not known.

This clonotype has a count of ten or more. The CDR3 bases are TGCGCCAGCAGCTCAAGCAACAGGAAGGAGGATGGCTACACCTTC. Protein sequence: CASSSSNRKEDGYTF. The chain is built from TRBV5-1 and TRBJ1-2, with D possibly being TRBD1 (5 bases). The CDR3 sequence is 15 residues long. Trimming cost V 3 bases and J 6 bases, with 18 bases left between them. CDR1 SGHRS and CDR2 YFSETQ come from the germline V gene.

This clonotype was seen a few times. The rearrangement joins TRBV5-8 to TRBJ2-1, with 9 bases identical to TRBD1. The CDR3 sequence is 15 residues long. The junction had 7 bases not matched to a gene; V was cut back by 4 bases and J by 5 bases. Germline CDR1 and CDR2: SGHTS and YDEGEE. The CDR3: CASSEPGQGNNEQFF. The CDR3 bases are TGTGCCAGCAGCGAACCGGGACAGGGAAACAATGAGCAGTTCTTC.

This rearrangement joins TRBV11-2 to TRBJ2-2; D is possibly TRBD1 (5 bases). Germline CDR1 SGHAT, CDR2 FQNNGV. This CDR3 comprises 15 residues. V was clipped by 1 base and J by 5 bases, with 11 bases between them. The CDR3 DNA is TGTGCCAGCAGCTTAGCCCCGACAGAAACCGGGGAGCTGTTTTTT. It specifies CASSLAPTETGELFF.

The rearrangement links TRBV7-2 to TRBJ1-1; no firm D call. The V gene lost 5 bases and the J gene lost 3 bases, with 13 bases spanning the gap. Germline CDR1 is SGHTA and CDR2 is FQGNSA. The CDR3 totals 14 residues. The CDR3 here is CASSLPGYDTEAFF. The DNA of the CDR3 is TGTGCCAGCAGCCTGCCAGGATACGACACTGAAGCTTTCTTT.

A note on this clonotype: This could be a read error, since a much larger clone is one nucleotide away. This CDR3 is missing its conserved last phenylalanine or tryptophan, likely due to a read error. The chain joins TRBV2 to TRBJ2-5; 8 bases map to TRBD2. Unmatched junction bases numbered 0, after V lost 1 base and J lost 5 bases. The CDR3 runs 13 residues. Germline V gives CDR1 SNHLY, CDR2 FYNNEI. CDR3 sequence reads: CASSEERGETQYL. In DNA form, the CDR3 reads TGTGCCAGCAGTGAAGAGCGGGGGGAGACCCAGTACTTA.

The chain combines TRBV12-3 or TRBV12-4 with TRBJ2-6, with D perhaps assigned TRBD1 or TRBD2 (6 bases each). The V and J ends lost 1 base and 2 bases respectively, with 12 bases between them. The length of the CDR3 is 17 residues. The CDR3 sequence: CASSLGLGGPGANVLTF. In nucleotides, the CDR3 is TGTGCCAGCAGTTTAGGGCTCGGGGGCCCTGGGGCCAACGTCCTGACTTTC.

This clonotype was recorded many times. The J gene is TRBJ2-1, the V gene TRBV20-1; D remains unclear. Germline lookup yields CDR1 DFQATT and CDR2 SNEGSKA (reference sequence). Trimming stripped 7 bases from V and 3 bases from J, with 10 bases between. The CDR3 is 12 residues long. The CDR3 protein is CSVPSVYNEQFF. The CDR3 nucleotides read TGCAGTGTCCCGAGCGTCTACAATGAGCAGTTCTTC.

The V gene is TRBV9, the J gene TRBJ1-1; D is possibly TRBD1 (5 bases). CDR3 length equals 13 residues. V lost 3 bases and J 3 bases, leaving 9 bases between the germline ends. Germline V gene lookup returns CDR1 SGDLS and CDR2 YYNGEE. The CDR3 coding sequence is TGTGCCAGCAGCGGCCGAGGGGACACTGAAGCTTTCTTT. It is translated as CASSGRGDTEAFF. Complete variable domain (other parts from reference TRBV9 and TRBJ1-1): DSGVTQTPKHLITATGQRVTLRCSPRSGDLSVYWYQQSLDQGLQFLIQYYNGEERAKGNILERFSAQQFPDLHSELNLSSLELGDSALYFCASSGRGDTEAFFGQGTRLTVV.

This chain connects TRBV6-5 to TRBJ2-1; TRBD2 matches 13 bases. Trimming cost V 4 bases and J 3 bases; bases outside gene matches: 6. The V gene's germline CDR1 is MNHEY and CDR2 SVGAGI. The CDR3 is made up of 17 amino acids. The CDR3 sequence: CASSSSRTSGSYNEQFF. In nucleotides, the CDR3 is TGTGCCAGCAGTTCAAGTCGGACTAGCGGGAGCTACAATGAGCAGTTCTTC.

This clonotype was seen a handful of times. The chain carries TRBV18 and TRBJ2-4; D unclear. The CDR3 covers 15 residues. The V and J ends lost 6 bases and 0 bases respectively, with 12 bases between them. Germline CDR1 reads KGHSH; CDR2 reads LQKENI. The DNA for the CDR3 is TGTGCCAGCTCGCCCCCGTCTTTAGCCAAAAACATTCAGTACTTC. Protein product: CASSPPSLAKNIQYF.

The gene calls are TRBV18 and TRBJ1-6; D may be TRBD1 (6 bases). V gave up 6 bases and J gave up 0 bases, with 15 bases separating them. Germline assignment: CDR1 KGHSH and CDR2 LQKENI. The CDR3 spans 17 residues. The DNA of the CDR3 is TGTGCCAGCTCGCCGGACAGAATGAGCTCCTATAATTCACCCCTCCACTTT. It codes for CASSPDRMSSYNSPLHF.

CDR3 sequence reads: CASSPPDRESEAFF. For the CDR3, the DNA is TGTGCCAGCTCACCCCCGGACAGGGAGTCTGAAGCTTTCTTT. This chain joins TRBV18 and TRBJ1-1; TRBD1 matches at 8 bases. The CDR3 is made up of 14 amino acids. V lost 3 bases to trimming and J lost 6 bases; unmatched junction nucleotides: 6. Germline V lookup: CDR1 KGHSH, CDR2 LQKENI.

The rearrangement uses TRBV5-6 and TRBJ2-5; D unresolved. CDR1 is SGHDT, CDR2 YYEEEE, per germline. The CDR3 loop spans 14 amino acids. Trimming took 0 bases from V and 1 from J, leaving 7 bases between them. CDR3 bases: TGTGCCAGCAGCTTGGGACACCTCCAAGAGACCCAGTACTTC. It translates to CASSLGHLQETQYF.

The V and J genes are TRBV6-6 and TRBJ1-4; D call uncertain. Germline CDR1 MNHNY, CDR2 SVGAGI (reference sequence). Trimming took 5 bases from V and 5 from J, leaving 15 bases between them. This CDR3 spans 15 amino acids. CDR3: CASSHPGGTNEKLFF. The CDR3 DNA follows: TGTGCCAGCAGTCACCCCGGAGGAACCAATGAAAAACTGTTTTTT.

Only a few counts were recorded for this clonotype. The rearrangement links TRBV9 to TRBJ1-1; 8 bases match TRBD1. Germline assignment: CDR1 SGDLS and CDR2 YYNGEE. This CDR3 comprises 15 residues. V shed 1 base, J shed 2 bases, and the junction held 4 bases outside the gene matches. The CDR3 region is CASSVSTGGNTEAFF. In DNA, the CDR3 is TGTGCCAGCAGCGTAAGCACAGGGGGAAACACTGAAGCTTTCTTT. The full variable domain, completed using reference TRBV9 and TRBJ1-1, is DSGVTQTPKHLITATGQRVTLRCSPRSGDLSVYWYQQSLDQGLQFLIQYYNGEERAKGNILERFSAQQFPDLHSELNLSSLELGDSALYFCASSVSTGGNTEAFFGQGTRLTVV.

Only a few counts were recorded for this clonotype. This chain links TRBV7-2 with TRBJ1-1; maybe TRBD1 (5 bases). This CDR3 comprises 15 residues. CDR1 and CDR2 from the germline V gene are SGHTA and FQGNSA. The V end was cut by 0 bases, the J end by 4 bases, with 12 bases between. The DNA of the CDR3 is TGTGCCAGCAGCTTAGCACAGGCACGAACCACTGAAGCTTTCTTT. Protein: CASSLAQARTTEAFF.

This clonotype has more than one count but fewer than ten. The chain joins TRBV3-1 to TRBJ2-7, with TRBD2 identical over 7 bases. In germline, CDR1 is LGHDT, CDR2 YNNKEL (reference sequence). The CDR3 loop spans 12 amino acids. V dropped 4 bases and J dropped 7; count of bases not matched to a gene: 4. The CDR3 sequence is CASSPEGGEQYF. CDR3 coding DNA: TGTGCCAGCAGCCCCGAGGGAGGGGAGCAGTACTTC.